The sequence of this TCR beta chain was determined in a study of blood T cell repertoires in COVID-19. The table came from immunoSEQ multiplex PCR; TCRdb's copy has only in-frame clones and leaves some out. The sample lists some 150,000 clones, around 82% occurring once. To note about this clone: The sample holds other DNA sequences that translate to the same CDR3.

The ends were cut back, 6 bases at V and 4 bases at J, with 10 bases in the middle. This CDR3 is built from 12 residues. Per germline, CDR1 MDHEN and CDR2 SYDVKM. The receptor was isolated from a woman aged 55-69 years with acute or convalescent COVID-19. The rearrangement joins TRBV28 to TRBJ2-7, with unresolved D. The source material was peripheral blood. CDR3 amino acids: CASSLLRYEQYF. CDR3 bases: TGTGCCAGCAGCCTCCTGAGGTACGAGCAGTACTTC.